This is a list of T cell receptor beta chains from one sample in a study of T-cell reconstitution after alpha-beta-depleted transplantation in children. TCRdb reanalysed the PCR reads using MiXCR and keeps one entry per CDR3 protein. The table includes some 840,000 distinct CDR3 sequences, around 15% detected once. The sequencing used PBMCs, mostly from graft donor cells, collected 360 days after TCRalphabeta/CD19-depleted stem cell transplant. All receptors derive from a male patient between 5 and 17 years old who had a stem cell transplant for acute lymphoblastic leukemia, so the T cells may come from the graft donor. The CDR3 runs from the conserved cysteine through the conserved F or W. The order of the fields is V gene, D gene, J gene, clone size, CDR3 protein, CDR3 DNA. A D gene is named only where the DNA matches it firmly. The size entry is marked missing in some rows and otherwise reads once, few, many or a size class.

TRBV5-1	NA	TRBJ2-5	NA	CASSLGDFPAGVYQETQYF	TGCGCCAGCAGCTTGGGGGACTTCCCAGCTGGGGTTTACCAAGAGACCCAGTACTTC
TRBV3-1	NA	TRBJ1-1	few	CASSVDINKGSPGRPEAFF	TGTGCCAGCAGCGTAGATATTAACAAGGGATCGCCAGGGCGGCCTGAAGCTTTCTTT
TRBV7-9	TRBD2	TRBJ2-1	few	CASSFHREGRDEQFF	TGTGCCAGCAGCTTTCATCGGGAGGGCCGGGATGAGCAGTTCTTC
TRBV10-3	TRBD2	TRBJ2-1	few	CAISESMFTSGRMNEQFF	TGTGCCATCAGTGAGTCGATGTTCACTAGCGGGAGGATGAATGAGCAGTTCTTC
TRBV12-3/TRBV12-4	TRBD2	TRBJ2-7	NA	CASSPRLAGGGREQYF	TGTGCCAGCAGTCCGCGACTAGCGGGGGGAGGGCGGGAGCAGTACTTC
TRBV12-3/TRBV12-4	NA	TRBJ1-5	NA	CASSTSTGQPQHF	TGTGCCAGCAGTACCTCGACAGGCCAGCCCCAGCATTTT
TRBV5-1	TRBD2	TRBJ2-1	few	CASSPRTSGQDNEQFF	TGCGCCAGCAGCCCACGGACTAGCGGGCAGGATAATGAGCAGTTCTTC
TRBV24-1	NA	TRBJ2-2	NA	CATEQTNTGELFF	TGTGCCACCGAGCAGACGAACACCGGGGAGCTGTTTTTT
TRBV4-2	NA	TRBJ2-1	NA	CASSHFREFYNEQFF	TGTGCCAGCAGCCACTTCCGGGAGTTCTACAATGAGCAGTTCTTC
TRBV5-1	NA	TRBJ2-3	NA	CASSLPPRRRGDTQYF	TGCGCCAGCAGCTTGCCCCCCAGGAGGAGGGGAGATACGCAGTATTTT
TRBV29-1	TRBD2	TRBJ2-1	few	CSVVSRVGGSVYNEQFF	TGCAGCGTTGTATCCAGGGTCGGCGGGAGCGTATACAATGAGCAGTTCTTC
TRBV5-1	NA	TRBJ2-5	few	CASSTGTETQYF	TGCGCCAGCAGTACAGGGACGGAGACCCAGTACTTC
TRBV20-1	NA	TRBJ2-7	NA	CCARQVPGFSSYEQYF	TGCTGTGCGCGACAGGTACCGGGATTTAGCTCCTACGAGCAGTACTTC
TRBV4-1	NA	TRBJ2-7	NA	CASSQEPLDIEGHYEQYF	TGCGCCAGCAGCCAAGAGCCCCTAGACATCGAAGGCCACTACGAGCAGTACTTC
TRBV20-1	TRBD2	TRBJ2-2	many	CSARGLAGVDTNTGELFF	TGCAGTGCTCGGGGACTAGCGGGAGTCGATACGAACACCGGGGAGCTGTTTTTT
TRBV20-1	NA	TRBJ1-5	many	CSAKNSNQPQHF	TGCAGTGCTAAGAATAGCAATCAGCCCCAGCATTTT
TRBV5-1	TRBD2	TRBJ2-7	few	CASSRGGGVGLAGVPISYEQYF	TGCGCCAGCAGCCGTGGGGGTGGGGTGGGACTAGCGGGAGTGCCTATCTCCTACGAGCAGTACTTC
TRBV18	TRBD2	TRBJ2-7	NA	CASSPRGTSVTYEQYF	TGTGCCAGCTCACCACGAGGGACTAGCGTGACCTACGAGCAGTACTTC
TRBV4-1	NA	TRBJ2-1	NA	CASSQDRGTYLATPFFF	TGCGCCAGCAGCCAAGATAGGGGGACTTACCTTGCCACCCCTTTTTTCTTC
TRBV7-9	NA	TRBJ1-2	NA	CASGASPGYGYTF	TGTGCCAGCGGGGCCTCACCGGGCTATGGCTACACCTTC
TRBV5-1	TRBD2	TRBJ2-7	NA	CASRGTSGAYEQYF	TGCGCCAGCAGGGGGACTAGCGGTGCCTACGAGCAGTACTTC
TRBV5-5	TRBD2	TRBJ2-1	few	CASTAIAGWNEQFF	TGTGCCAGCACTGCTATAGCGGGATGGAATGAGCAGTTCTTC
TRBV10-1	NA	TRBJ2-3	few	CASSRELEDTQYF	TGCGCCAGCAGCCGGGAGCTTGAGGATACGCAGTATTTT
TRBV12-5	NA	TRBJ2-3	NA	CATSWDITDTQYF	TGTGCTACCTCCTGGGACATCACAGATACGCAGTATTTT
TRBV4-1	NA	TRBJ2-3	many	CASSPLGLRTDTQYF	TGCGCCAGCAGCCCGCTAGGTCTGCGCACAGATACGCAGTATTTT
TRBV20-1	TRBD2	TRBJ2-1	NA	CSARDILAGRDEQFF	TGCAGTGCTAGAGATATTCTAGCGGGTCGGGATGAGCAGTTCTTC
TRBV7-3	TRBD2	TRBJ2-2	few	CASSLLSPLAGATGELFF	TGTGCCAGCAGCTTACTCTCGCCCTTAGCGGGGGCCACCGGGGAGCTGTTTTTT
TRBV19	NA	TRBJ2-5	NA	CASSGRGDLETQYF	TGTGCCAGTAGTGGAAGAGGGGACCTCGAGACCCAGTACTTC
TRBV12-3/TRBV12-4	NA	TRBJ2-1	NA	CASSLSRGNEQFF	TGTGCCAGCAGTTTAAGCAGGGGCAATGAGCAGTTCTTC